A single sample gave rise to the 6 T cell receptor beta chains below, sequenced in a study of early T cells in non-severe SARS-CoV-2 infection. TCRdb fed the 5' RACE reads into MiXCR, producing one record per CDR3 protein. The table has 35,000 to 50,000 distinct CDR3 sequences, under 30% seen once; the top ten hold approximately 4.5%. The sequencing here drew on whole blood, taken at baseline. Receptors were obtained from an adult who was a healthcare worker with PCR-confirmed SARS-CoV-2 infection or an uninfected control (not recorded which).

The chain joins TRBV6-5 to TRBJ2-3; 7 nucleotides line up with TRBD2. The CDR3 has 13 residues. The germline V gene encodes CDR1 MNHEY and CDR2 SVGAGI. V dropped 2 bases and J dropped 10; count of bases not matched to a gene: 6. The CDR3 DNA reads as TGTGCCAGCAGTTACGGCCGAAGCGGGGCGCAGTATTTT. Its protein is CASSYGRSGAQYF.

This clonotype was seen a handful of times. V is TRBV10-3 and J is TRBJ2-1; D not certain. Trimming pared 4 bases from V and 10 bases from J, leaving 11 bases between. CDR3 length equals 12 residues. Germline-derived CDR1 and CDR2 are ENHRY and SYGVKD. This chain's CDR3 is CAISALPEEQFF. The CDR3 DNA is TGTGCCATCAGTGCTCTACCAGAAGAGCAGTTCTTC.

V usage is TRBV10-3 and J usage is TRBJ1-5; 7 bases map to TRBD1. This CDR3 has 13 amino acids. Germline CDR1 and CDR2: ENHRY and SYGVKD. J lost 4 bases, V lost 10 bases, and 7 bases had no gene match. For the CDR3, the DNA is TGTGCCACCCACCGGGACAGAAATCAGCCCCAGCATTTT. It encodes CATHRDRNQPQHF.

This clonotype was detected a few times. This chain connects TRBV29-1 to TRBJ2-3, with 11 positions matching TRBD1. Germline V gene lookup returns CDR1 SQVTM and CDR2 ANQGSEA. There are 14 residues in the CDR3. With V trimmed by 6 bases and J by 3 bases, 5 bases remained unmatched. The CDR3 DNA reads TGCAGCGTCCCGGACAGGGGGCGTACAGATACGCAGTATTTT. Its protein product is CSVPDRGRTDTQYF.

The chain joins TRBV10-3 to TRBJ2-7, with 11 bases that match TRBD1. From germline, CDR1 is ENHRY and CDR2 SYGVKD. Trimming removed 4 bases from V and 3 bases from J; junction bases left unmatched: 2. The CDR3 sequence is 14 residues long. The CDR3 DNA reads TGTGCCATCAGTGCGGGACAGGGGGGCTACGAGCAGTACTTC. Protein: CAISAGQGGYEQYF.

As regards this clonotype: Germline and junction disagree at one end, which may indicate a read error. The chain employs TRBV7-9 and TRBJ2-7; a weak D match, TRBD1 (5 bases). The CDR3 is 16 residues long. CDR1 SEHNR and CDR2 FQNEAQ come from the germline V gene (reference sequence). DNA for the CDR3: TGTGCCAGCAGCGTAGCCCCCGGCCAGGGTTTTCACGAGCAGTACTTC. Residues: CASSVAPGQGFHEQYF.